This entry features one T cell receptor (beta chain) sequence. The target antigen is unknown. The treatment: roughly 10-day PBMC culture with coronavirus spike peptide pools or control peptides (ViraFEST assay). The Oncomine TCR Beta short-read assay was applied to DNA of cultured CD4+ T cells. One entry per CDR3 protein results from TCRdb running MiXCR on the PCR reads. The data hold approximately 10,000 distinct CDR3 sequences, with 55% to 70% observed a single time. The sample belongs to a study of vaccination and CD4 T cells after COVID-19. J gave up 0 bases and V 5 bases, and 6 bases lay outside the gene matches. Germline CDR1 SGHRS, CDR2 YFSETQ. This CDR3 has 15 amino acids.

This TCR was sampled from a human donor who had recovered from COVID-19. V gene TRBV5-1 combines with J gene TRBJ2-3; TRBD2 matches at 7 bases. Specimen: CD4+ T cells from blood, cultured in vitro. The CDR3 is CASRKTSASTDTQYF. The CDR3 coding sequence is TGCGCCAGCAGGAAAACTAGCGCTAGCACAGATACGCAGTATTTT.